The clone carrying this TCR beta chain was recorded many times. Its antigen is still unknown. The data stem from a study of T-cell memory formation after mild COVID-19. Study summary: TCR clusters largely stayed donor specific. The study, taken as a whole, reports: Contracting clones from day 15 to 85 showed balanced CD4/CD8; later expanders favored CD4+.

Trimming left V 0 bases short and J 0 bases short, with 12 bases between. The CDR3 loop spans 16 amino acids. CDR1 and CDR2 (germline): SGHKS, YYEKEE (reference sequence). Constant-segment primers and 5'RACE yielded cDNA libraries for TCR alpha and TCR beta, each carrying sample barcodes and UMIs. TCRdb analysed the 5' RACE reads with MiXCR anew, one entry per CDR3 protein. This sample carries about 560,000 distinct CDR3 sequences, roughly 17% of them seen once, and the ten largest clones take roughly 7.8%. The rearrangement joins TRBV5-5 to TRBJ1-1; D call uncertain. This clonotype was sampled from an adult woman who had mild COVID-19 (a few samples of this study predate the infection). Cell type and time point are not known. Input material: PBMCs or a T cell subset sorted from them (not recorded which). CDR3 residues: CASSLELGFMNTEAFF. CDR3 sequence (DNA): TGTGCCAGCAGCTTGGAACTGGGATTCATGAACACTGAAGCTTTCTTT.